The 27 T cell receptor beta chains below were found in one sample sequenced in a study of human T cells and chemical hapten exposure. A single record per CDR3 protein comes from TCRdb applying MiXCR to the RACE reads. Found here are more than 300,000 distinct CDR3 sequences, roughly 5% of them singletons; the top ten hold 2.6%. Time point: pre-sensitization, week 0. Treatment described: therapeutic diphenylcyclopropenone sensitization with weekly scalp DPC. Source: whole blood, taken in connection with sensitization to the hapten diphenylcyclopropenone (DPC). The origin of the receptors is a woman aged 45-65 years with alopecia areata. Some clones in this sample may be carry-over from other donors' samples.

V gene TRBV13 combines with J gene TRBJ2-7; 8 bases align to TRBD1. The length of the CDR3 is 14 residues. V lost 5 bases and J lost 3; bases outside the gene matches: 6. CDR1 is PRHDT, CDR2 FYEKMQ, per germline (reference sequence). The CDR3 coding sequence is TGTGCCAGCAGCCGCCGACAGGGGATCTACGAGCAGTACTTC. Translating gives CASSRRQGIYEQYF.

The rearrangement joins TRBV2 to TRBJ1-1, with TRBD1 as a possible D gene (5 bases). The CDR3 runs 13 residues. Germline CDR1 SNHLY, CDR2 FYNNEI. Deletions cut 8 bases from V and 0 bases from J, with 10 bases between. The CDR3 DNA reads TGTGCCAGCGGGCAGGACATGAACACTGAAGCTTTCTTT. Translated: CASGQDMNTEAFF.

This clonotype has ten or more counts. The V gene is TRBV6-5, the J gene TRBJ2-5, with 7 bases matching TRBD1. Germline-derived CDR1 and CDR2 are MNHEY and SVGAGI. The CDR3 extends over 13 amino acids. J was trimmed by 7 bases and V by 6 bases; bases with no gene match: 8. The CDR3: CASSPTGAWTQYF. Written as DNA, the CDR3 is TGTGCCAGCAGCCCAACAGGGGCTTGGACCCAGTACTTC.

In its sample, this clonotype was seen a few times. The chain combines TRBV12-3 or TRBV12-4 with TRBJ2-3, with a weak D call TRBD2 (5 bases). This CDR3 spans 14 amino acids. Trimming took off 3 bases at V and 2 bases at J, with 9 bases between the two ends. Written as DNA, the CDR3 is TGTGCCAGCAGTTTCTCGCTAGCCACAGATACGCAGTATTTT. It encodes CASSFSLATDTQYF.

This chain links TRBV27 with TRBJ1-5; no clear D gene. The germline CDR1 and CDR2 sequences are MNHEY and SMNVEV (reference sequence). The CDR3 is 17 amino acids. The V and J ends lost 0 bases and 0 bases respectively, with 12 bases between them. CDR3 region: CASSLSVGQDSNQPQHF. As DNA, the CDR3 is TGTGCCAGCAGTTTATCAGTAGGGCAGGATAGCAATCAGCCCCAGCATTTT.

The V call is TRBV27, the J call TRBJ2-3; 7 bases align to TRBD1. This CDR3 has 14 residues. Germline V gene lookup returns CDR1 MNHEY and CDR2 SMNVEV (reference sequence). V lost 2 bases, J lost 5 bases, and 4 bases stayed unmatched. The CDR3: CASSLRTGEDTQYF. CDR3 DNA sequence: TGTGCCAGCAGTTTACGCACAGGGGAAGATACGCAGTATTTT.

The gene calls are TRBV5-4 and TRBJ2-5; D call uncertain. Germline V lookup: CDR1 SGHNT, CDR2 YYREEE (reference sequence). The CDR3 is 15 residues long. The V end was cut by 4 bases, the J end by 3 bases, with 16 bases between. Here the CDR3 reads CASSPHLGVEETQYF. The CDR3 bases are TGTGCCAGCAGCCCACATTTGGGCGTGGAAGAGACCCAGTACTTC.

Regarding this clonotype: This may stem from a read error, because a much larger clone lies one nucleotide away. V and J are TRBV13 and TRBJ2-1; TRBD2 might be the D (5 bases). CDR3 length equals 15 residues. Germline CDR1 is PRHDT and CDR2 is FYEKMQ (reference sequence). The CDR3 bases are TGTGTCAGCAGTTCCCCGGACTCCCCGGGGAATGAGCAGTTCTTC. The encoded protein is CVSSSPDSPGNEQFF.

This clonotype was seen ten or more times. V and J are TRBV10-3 and TRBJ2-3; 7 nucleotides line up with TRBD1. The V segment lost 6 bases and the J segment 0 bases; nucleotides outside the gene matches: 0. This CDR3 has 13 amino acids. Germline V gene data show CDR1 as ENHRY and CDR2 as SYGVKD. CDR3 nucleotides: TGTGCCATCAGAGGGGGCAGCACAGATACGCAGTATTTT. Its translation is CAIRGGSTDTQYF.

The table lists this clonotype with a few counts. V and J are TRBV7-2 and TRBJ1-6; 8 nucleotides align to TRBD1. Unmatched junction bases numbered 1, after V lost 8 bases and J lost 1 base. The CDR3 length is 14 residues. Germline CDR1 is SGHTA and CDR2 is FQGNSA. CDR3 sequence: CASGDRSYNSPLHF. The CDR3 region has the DNA TGTGCCAGCGGGGACAGGTCCTATAATTCACCCCTCCACTTT.

This clonotype was counted many times. The chain links TRBV2 to TRBJ2-2; D is possibly TRBD2 (6 bases). The germline CDR1 and CDR2 sequences are SNHLY and FYNNEI. V was cut by 4 bases and J by 5 bases, with 14 bases left in between. The CDR3 runs to 15 residues. The CDR3 nucleotides are TGTGCCAGCAGTGGGGACCGCCGGGGGACCGGGGAGCTGTTTTTT. This codes for CASSGDRRGTGELFF.

This clonotype has ten or more counts. The J gene is TRBJ2-5, the V gene TRBV5-1; the D is unclear. CDR3 length equals 12 residues. V was pared by 4 bases and J by 5 bases, with 9 bases between. Looked up from germline, CDR1 is SGHRS and CDR2 is YFSETQ. The CDR3 nucleotides read TGCGCCAGCAGCGCCAGACCCGAGACCCAGTACTTC. Protein: CASSARPETQYF.

This clonotype was seen only a few times. The chain combines TRBV6-2 or TRBV6-3 with TRBJ2-7, with 7 bases matching TRBD2. Unmatched junction bases numbered 3, after V lost 4 bases and J lost 0 bases. In germline, CDR1 is MNHEY, CDR2 SVGEGT. There are 14 residues in the CDR3. CDR3 coding DNA: TGTGCCAGCAGTTCCCCTAGCGGCTCCTACGAGCAGTACTTC. It codes for CASSSPSGSYEQYF.

This clonotype was seen only a few times. This sequence joins TRBV5-6 and TRBJ2-5, with D tentatively TRBD1 or TRBD2 (5 bases each). Germline lookup yields CDR1 SGHDT and CDR2 YYEEEE. The CDR3 sequence is 14 residues long. Trimming removed 0 bases at V and 7 bases at J, with 13 bases between. CDR3 DNA sequence: TGTGCCAGCAGCTTGGCCGGGACCGGAGGGACCCAGTACTTC. Residues: CASSLAGTGGTQYF.

This clonotype has ten or more counts. This chain joins TRBV29-1 and TRBJ2-7; weak D call: TRBD2 (6 bases). V lost 7 bases to trimming and J lost 1 base, with 11 bases between them. This CDR3 comprises 12 residues. CDR1 is SQVTM and CDR2 is ANQGSEA in the germline V gene. Written as DNA, the CDR3 is TGCAGCGGGCTCGGAGGGTCCTACGAGCAGTACTTC. Translated, it gives CSGLGGSYEQYF.

The V call is TRBV6-6, the J call TRBJ1-5; D is perhaps TRBD1 (6 bases). The V and J ends lost 5 bases and 3 bases respectively, with 17 bases between them. Germline V gene data show CDR1 as MNHNY and CDR2 as SVGAGI (reference sequence). The CDR3 runs to 16 residues. The CDR3 protein is CASSQKGGGYNQPQHF. The CDR3 nucleotides read TGTGCCAGCAGTCAGAAAGGGGGTGGGTACAATCAGCCCCAGCATTTT.

This clonotype was detected many times. This sequence joins TRBV21-1 and TRBJ2-3. TRBV21-1 is a pseudogene segment. CDR3 length equals 15 residues. The DNA of the CDR3 is TGTGCCAGCAGCAAAGGGTTAAGGCTCCCAGATACGCAGTATTTT. Its protein product is CASSKGLRLPDTQYF.

This clonotype appeared a few times. The chain joins TRBV27 to TRBJ2-3; D remains unclear. Trimming stripped 5 bases from V and 0 bases from J, with 12 bases between. The germline V gene has CDR1 MNHEY and CDR2 SMNVEV (reference sequence). The CDR3 has 15 amino acids. The DNA of the CDR3 is TGTGCCAGCAGTCCCTTCGAGGCTAGCACAGATACGCAGTATTTT. Protein sequence: CASSPFEASTDTQYF.

This clonotype occurred many times. The CDR3 loop is CSASTGTVGVPQHF. CDR3 nucleotides: TGCAGTGCTAGTACCGGGACAGTTGGGGTGCCCCAGCATTTT. The chain couples TRBV20-1 to TRBJ1-5; 7 nucleotides match TRBD1. Germline V lookup: CDR1 DFQATT, CDR2 SNEGSKA (reference sequence). The V and J ends lost 3 bases and 9 bases, in that order; junction bases with no gene match: 11. This CDR3 is 14 amino acids long.

Ten or more counts support this clonotype. The chain carries TRBV7-9 and TRBJ2-3, with 8 bases identical to TRBD1. Germline CDR1 SEHNR, CDR2 FQNEAQ (reference sequence). V dropped 4 bases and J dropped 3; count of bases not matched to a gene: 6. The CDR3 runs 15 residues. CDR3 residues: CASSSGQGPTDTQYF. In DNA, the CDR3 is TGTGCCAGCAGCTCCGGACAGGGACCTACAGATACGCAGTATTTT.

This clonotype was found a few times. The chain has TRBV4-2 and TRBJ2-7; 11 bases match TRBD1. Unmatched junction bases numbered 4, after V lost 0 bases and J lost 3 bases. This CDR3 has 16 amino acids. The V gene's germline CDR1 is LGHNA and CDR2 YNFKEQ. CDR3 residues: CASSQDWTGGYYEQYF. CDR3 in DNA: TGTGCCAGCAGCCAAGACTGGACAGGGGGCTACTACGAGCAGTACTTC.

This clonotype has at least ten counts. The chain employs TRBV6-5 and TRBJ2-2; D not certain. Looked up from germline, CDR1 is MNHEY and CDR2 is SVGAGI. The CDR3 is 14 residues long. Trimming removed 6 bases at V and 4 bases at J, with 12 bases between. The CDR3 loop reads CASSHIETTGELFF. In DNA form, the CDR3 reads TGTGCCAGCAGCCACATCGAGACCACCGGGGAGCTGTTTTTT.

This clonotype was detected only a few times. The V call is TRBV30, the J call TRBJ2-2; D gene uncertain. The germline V gene encodes CDR1 GTSNPN and CDR2 SVGIG (reference sequence). The ends were cut back, 7 bases at V and 4 bases at J, with 10 bases in the middle. CDR3 size: 12 residues. The CDR3 is CASALGTGELFF. The CDR3 DNA is TGTGCCTCTGCCTTGGGCACCGGGGAGCTGTTTTTT.

This clonotype came up many times. V and J are TRBV12-3 or TRBV12-4 and TRBJ2-7; 7 bases are a match to TRBD2. The CDR3 has 15 amino acids. Losses at the gene ends were 5 bases for V and 2 bases for J; bases not matched to a gene: 9. CDR3 DNA sequence: TGTGCCAGCAGTCTAAGCGGGACGGTAACCTACGAGCAGTACTTC. Amino acid sequence: CASSLSGTVTYEQYF.

This sequence joins TRBV15 and TRBJ2-1; TRBD1 aligns across 7 bases. Looked up from germline, CDR1 is LNHNV and CDR2 is YYDKDF (reference sequence). V lost 6 bases, J lost 5 bases, and 10 bases stayed unmatched. This CDR3 region has 15 residues. The CDR3 DNA reads TGTGCCACCAGACCTGAAACAGGGGACAACAATGAGCAGTTCTTC. Protein sequence: CATRPETGDNNEQFF.

This clonotype was recorded at least ten times. The chain employs TRBV12-3 or TRBV12-4 and TRBJ2-1; TRBD1 aligns across 7 bases. The ends lost 3 bases at V and 3 bases at J; junction bases unmatched: 2. CDR3 length equals 14 residues. The CDR3 region has the DNA TGTGCCAGCAGTTTGGGGACAGTCTACAATGAGCAGTTCTTC. Translation gives CASSLGTVYNEQFF.

This clonotype was seen repeatedly, ten times or more. CDR3 region: CASSFRTGMGTEAFF. Here the CDR3 DNA reads TGTGCCAGCAGCTTCCGGACAGGGATGGGCACTGAAGCTTTCTTT. This chain connects TRBV5-5 to TRBJ1-1; 8 positions agree with TRBD1. After removal of 2 bases from V and 4 bases from J, the junction contained 7 bases not matched to a gene. The CDR3 has 15 amino acids. In germline, CDR1 is SGHKS, CDR2 YYEKEE (reference sequence). Supplemented by reference TRBV5-5 and TRBJ1-1, the full variable domain reads DAGVTQSPTHLIKTRGQQVTLRCSPISGHKSVSWYQQVLGQGPQFIFQYYEKEERGRGNFPDRFSARQFPNYSSELNVNALLLGDSALYLCASSFRTGMGTEAFFGQGTRLTVV.